These 9 T cell receptor beta chains share one sample of origin, sequenced in a study of PD-1 blockade in classical Hodgkin lymphoma. After autologous stem cell transplantation all patients relapsed, and prior brentuximab vedotin exposure differed between cohorts. Sequencing used immunoSEQ multiplex PCR; TCRdb keeps in-frame clones, though not all of them. This table has about 19,000 clones, 70% to 80% appearing once. Sequences were derived from peripheral blood mononuclear cells (PBMCs), sampled before the second cycle of nivolumab. These receptors all stem from a human donor with classical Hodgkin lymphoma.

This clone has only a few counts. This sequence joins TRBV5-1 and TRBJ1-1; no definite D call. Trimming removed 3 bases at V and 1 base at J, with 28 bases between. Looked up from germline, CDR1 is SGHRS and CDR2 is YFSETQ. The CDR3 runs 20 residues. As DNA, the CDR3 is TGCGCCAGCAGCTCATACACCCTAAGAACCATATTATTACCGAACACTGAAGCTTTCTTT. As protein: CASSSYTLRTILLPNTEAFF.

This clone showed up just once. The rearrangement uses TRBV6-6 and TRBJ1-6, with D possibly being TRBD1 (6 bases). CDR3 length equals 15 residues. Germline V gene data show CDR1 as MNHNY and CDR2 as SVGAGI (reference sequence). The V end was cut by 3 bases, the J end by 4 bases, with 10 bases between. The CDR3 here is CASSYQGLYNSPLHF. The CDR3 nucleotides read TGTGCCAGCAGTTATCAGGGGTTGTATAATTCACCCCTCCACTTT.

This sequence joins TRBV7-9 and TRBJ2-1; 10 nucleotides agree with TRBD1. The CDR3 has 16 residues. Germline V lookup: CDR1 SEHNR, CDR2 FQNEAQ (reference sequence). Trimming removed 2 bases from V and 7 bases from J; junction bases left unmatched: 8. CDR3 sequence: CASSLSWDRGRNEQFF. CDR3 DNA: TGTGCCAGCAGCTTATCCTGGGACAGGGGTAGGAATGAGCAGTTCTTC.

The chain recombines TRBV4-1 with TRBJ1-3, with D uncertain. The germline CDR1 and CDR2 sequences are MGHRA and YSYEKL. V lost 0 bases and J 2 bases, leaving 11 bases between the germline ends. The CDR3 is made up of 16 amino acids. CDR3: CASSQERGLAGNTIYF. CDR3 bases: TGCGCCAGCAGCCAAGAGCGAGGCCTAGCTGGAAACACCATATATTTT.

The chain uses TRBV29-1 and TRBJ1-1; a possible D gene is TRBD1 (5 bases). The V gene's germline CDR1 is SQVTM and CDR2 ANQGSEA. With 7 bases removed from V and 1 base from J, the gap between germline ends came to 7 bases. CDR3 length: 11 residues. The CDR3 here is CSAQGNTEAFF. For the CDR3, the DNA is TGCAGCGCCCAGGGGAACACTGAAGCTTTCTTT.

The CDR3 bases are TGTGCCAGCAGCTTGAGGTATACAGGGAGCTCCTACGAGCAGTACTTC. This sequence encodes CASSLRYTGSSYEQYF. The chain uses TRBV5-5 and TRBJ2-7, with a weak D call TRBD1 (6 bases). The germline gives CDR1 SGHKS, CDR2 YYEKEE (reference sequence). V lost 1 base and J 0 bases, leaving 14 bases between the germline ends. This CDR3 has 16 amino acids.

Relative to its sample, this clone is medium-sized. This sample also contains other DNA sequences that code for the same CDR3. The rearrangement joins TRBV29-1 to TRBJ2-3, with TRBD1 as a possible D gene (5 bases). Germline V gene lookup returns CDR1 SQVTM and CDR2 ANQGSEA. V gave up 3 bases and J gave up 2 bases, with 12 bases separating them. The CDR3 extends over 14 amino acids. CDR3 bases: TGCAGCGTTGAGGGTCAGGGATACACAGATACGCAGTATTTT. This codes for CSVEGQGYTDTQYF.

The rearrangement links TRBV6-5 to TRBJ1-2; a possible D gene is TRBD1 (6 bases). Trimming removed 6 bases from V and 8 bases from J, with 16 bases in between. Germline CDR1 MNHEY, CDR2 SVGAGI. This CDR3 is built from 13 residues. The CDR3 DNA reads TGTGCCAGCAGGCAAACAGGGCCCAGGGGCTACACCTTC. It specifies CASRQTGPRGYTF.

V and J are TRBV27 and TRBJ1-2; TRBD1 matches at 7 bases. Trimming at V came to 0 bases and at J to 8 bases, leaving 3 bases not matched to a gene. The CDR3 is 13 residues long. CDR1 and CDR2 (germline): MNHEY, SMNVEV (reference sequence). CDR3 loop: CASSLSNRGGYTF. The DNA of the CDR3 is TGTGCCAGCAGTTTATCGAACAGGGGAGGCTACACCTTC.